Below, 3 T cell receptor beta chains from the same sample are listed, as sequenced in a study of blood T cell repertoires in COVID-19. Measured with immunoSEQ multiplex PCR; TCRdb has only the in-frame clones, and not every one. The data show about 170,000 clones, about 85% seen once. Sequenced input: peripheral blood. These receptor sequences come from a woman aged 80 or older in a cohort sampled during active or convalescent COVID-19.

This clone came up once. The V gene is TRBV5-1, the J gene TRBJ2-5; D unresolved. Germline V gene data show CDR1 as SGHRS and CDR2 as YFSETQ. This CDR3 region has 15 residues. V was pared by 1 base and J by 5 bases, with 15 bases between. The CDR3 nucleotides read TGCGCCAGCAGCTTGTTGGAGTTACCCCCGGAGACCCAGTACTTC. Protein product: CASSLLELPPETQYF. Together with reference TRBV5-1 and TRBJ2-5, the CDR3 gives the full variable domain: KAGVTQTPRYLIKTRGQQVTLSCSPISGHRSVSWYQQTPGQGLQFLFEYFSETQRNKGNFPGRFSGRQFSNSRSEMNVSTLELGDSALYLCASSLLELPPETQYFGPGTRLLVL.

This chain joins TRBV7-8 and TRBJ2-1, with 9 nucleotides matching TRBD2. Germline CDR1 reads SGHVS; CDR2 reads FQNEAQ. V gave up 4 bases and J gave up 7 bases; unmatched junction bases: 14. This CDR3 contains 17 residues. CDR3 bases: TGTGCCAGCAGCTCCCTCGGGTGGCGGGAGGGGGCTAATGAGCAGTTCTTC. Translated, it gives CASSSLGWREGANEQFF. Looking up the rest from reference TRBV7-8 and TRBJ2-1 gives the full variable domain: GAGVSQSPRYKVAKRGQDVALRCDPISGHVSLFWYQQALGQGPEFLTYFQNEAQLDKSGLPSDRFFAERPEGSVSTLKIQRTQQEDSAVYLCASSSLGWREGANEQFFGPGTRLTVL.

The CDR3 DNA reads TGTGCCAGCAGCCTGACAGGGGGCATGTTGGCTGAAGCTTTCTTT. Amino acid sequence: CASSLTGGMLAEAFF. The chain employs TRBV6-4 and TRBJ1-1; 10 nucleotides line up with TRBD1. CDR1 is MRHNA, CDR2 SNTAGT, per germline. Trimming removed 6 bases from V and 6 bases from J; junction bases left unmatched: 10. The CDR3 covers 15 residues.